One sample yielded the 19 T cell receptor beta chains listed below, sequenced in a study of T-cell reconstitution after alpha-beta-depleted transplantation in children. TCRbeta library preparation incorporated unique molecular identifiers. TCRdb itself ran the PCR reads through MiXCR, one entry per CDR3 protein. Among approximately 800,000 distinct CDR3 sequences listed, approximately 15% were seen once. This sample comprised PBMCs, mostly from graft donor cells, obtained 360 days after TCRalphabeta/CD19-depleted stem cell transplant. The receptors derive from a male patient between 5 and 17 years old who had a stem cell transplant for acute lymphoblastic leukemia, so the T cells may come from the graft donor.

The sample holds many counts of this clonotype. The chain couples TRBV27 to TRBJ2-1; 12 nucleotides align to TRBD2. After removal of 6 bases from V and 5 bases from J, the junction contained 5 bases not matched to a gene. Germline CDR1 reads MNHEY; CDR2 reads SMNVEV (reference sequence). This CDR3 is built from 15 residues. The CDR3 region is CASSWTSGKDNEQFF. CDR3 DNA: TGTGCCAGCAGCTGGACTAGCGGGAAGGACAATGAGCAGTTCTTC.

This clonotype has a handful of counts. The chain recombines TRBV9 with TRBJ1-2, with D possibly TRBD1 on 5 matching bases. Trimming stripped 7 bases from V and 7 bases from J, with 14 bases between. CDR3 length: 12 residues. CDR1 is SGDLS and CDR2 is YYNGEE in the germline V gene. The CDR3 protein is CASDSTSAGYTF. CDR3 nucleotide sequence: TGTGCCAGCGACAGCACATCTGCTGGCTACACCTTC.

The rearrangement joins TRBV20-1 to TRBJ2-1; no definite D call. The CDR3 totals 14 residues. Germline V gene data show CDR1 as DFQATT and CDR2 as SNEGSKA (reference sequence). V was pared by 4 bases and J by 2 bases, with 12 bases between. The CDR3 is CSAKVPGTYNEQFF. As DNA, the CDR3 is TGCAGTGCTAAAGTTCCCGGTACCTACAATGAGCAGTTCTTC.

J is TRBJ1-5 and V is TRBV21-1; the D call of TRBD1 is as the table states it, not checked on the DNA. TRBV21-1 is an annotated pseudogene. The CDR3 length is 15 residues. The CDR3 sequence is CASRATGDSNQPQHF. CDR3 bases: TGTGCCAGCAGGGCTACAGGGGATAGCAATCAGCCCCAGCATTTT.

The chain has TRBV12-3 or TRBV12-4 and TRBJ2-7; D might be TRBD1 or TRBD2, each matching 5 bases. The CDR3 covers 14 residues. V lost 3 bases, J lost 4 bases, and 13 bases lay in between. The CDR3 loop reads CASSLWQGPYEQYF. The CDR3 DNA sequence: TGTGCCAGCAGTTTGTGGCAGGGACCATACGAGCAGTACTTC.

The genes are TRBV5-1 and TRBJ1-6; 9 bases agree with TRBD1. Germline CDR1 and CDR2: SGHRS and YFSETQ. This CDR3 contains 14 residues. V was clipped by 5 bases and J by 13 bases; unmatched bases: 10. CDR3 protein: CASSRQGGGTPLHF. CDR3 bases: TGCGCCAGCAGTCGACAGGGGGGAGGTACTCCCCTCCACTTT.

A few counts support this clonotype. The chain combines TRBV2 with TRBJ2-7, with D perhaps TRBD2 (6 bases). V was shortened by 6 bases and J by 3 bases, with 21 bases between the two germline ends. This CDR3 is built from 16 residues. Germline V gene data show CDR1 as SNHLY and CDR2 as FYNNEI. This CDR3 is CASSDNPSGLLYEQYF. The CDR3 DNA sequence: TGTGCCAGCAGCGACAACCCCTCGGGACTTCTCTACGAGCAGTACTTC.

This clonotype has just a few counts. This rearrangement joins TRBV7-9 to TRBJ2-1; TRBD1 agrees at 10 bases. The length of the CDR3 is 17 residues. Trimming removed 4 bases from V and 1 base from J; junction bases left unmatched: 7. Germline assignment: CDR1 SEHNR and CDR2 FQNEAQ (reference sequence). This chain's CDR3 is CASSSDRGHGSYNEQFF. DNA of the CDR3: TGTGCCAGCAGCTCCGACAGGGGGCACGGATCCTACAATGAGCAGTTCTTC.

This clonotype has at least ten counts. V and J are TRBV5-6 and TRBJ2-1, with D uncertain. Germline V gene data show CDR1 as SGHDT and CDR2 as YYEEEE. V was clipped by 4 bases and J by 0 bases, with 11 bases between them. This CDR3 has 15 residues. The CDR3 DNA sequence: TGTGCCAGCAGCCGACTGCTGAGCTCCTACAATGAGCAGTTCTTC. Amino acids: CASSRLLSSYNEQFF. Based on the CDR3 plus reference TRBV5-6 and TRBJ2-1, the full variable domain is DAGVTQSPTHLIKTRGQQVTLRCSPKSGHDTVSWYQQALGQGPQFIFQYYEEEERQRGNFPDRFSGHQFPNYSSELNVNALLLGDSALYLCASSRLLSSYNEQFFGPGTRLTVL.

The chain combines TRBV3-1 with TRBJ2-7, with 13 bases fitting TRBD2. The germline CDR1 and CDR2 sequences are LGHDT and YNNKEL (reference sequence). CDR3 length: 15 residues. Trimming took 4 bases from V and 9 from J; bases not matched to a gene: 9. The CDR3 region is CASSLSGTSGTVQYF. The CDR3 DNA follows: TGTGCCAGCAGCCTCTCCGGGACTAGCGGGACAGTGCAGTACTTC.

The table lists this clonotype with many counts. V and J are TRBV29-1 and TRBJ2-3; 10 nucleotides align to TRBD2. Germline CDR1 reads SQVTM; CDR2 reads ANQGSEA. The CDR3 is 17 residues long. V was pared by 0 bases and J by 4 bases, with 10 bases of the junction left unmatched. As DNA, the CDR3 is TGCAGCGTTGAAGATTGGGCTAGCGGGAGTGAGGCAGATACGCAGTATTTT. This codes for CSVEDWASGSEADTQYF.

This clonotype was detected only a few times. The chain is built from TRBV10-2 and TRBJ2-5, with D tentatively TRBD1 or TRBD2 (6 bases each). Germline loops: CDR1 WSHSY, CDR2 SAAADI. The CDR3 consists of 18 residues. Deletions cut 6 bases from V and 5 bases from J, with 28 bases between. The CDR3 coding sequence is TGCGCCAGCAGAGGGGGTGGGGGGACGAGGACGTCAGAGGAGACCCAGTACTTC. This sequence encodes CASRGGGGTRTSEETQYF.

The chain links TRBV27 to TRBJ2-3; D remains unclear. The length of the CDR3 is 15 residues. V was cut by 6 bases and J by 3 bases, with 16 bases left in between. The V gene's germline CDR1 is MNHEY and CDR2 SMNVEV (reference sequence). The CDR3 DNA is TGTGCCAGCAGGTCCTTCCCCCATGGGACAGATACGCAGTATTTT. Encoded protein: CASRSFPHGTDTQYF.

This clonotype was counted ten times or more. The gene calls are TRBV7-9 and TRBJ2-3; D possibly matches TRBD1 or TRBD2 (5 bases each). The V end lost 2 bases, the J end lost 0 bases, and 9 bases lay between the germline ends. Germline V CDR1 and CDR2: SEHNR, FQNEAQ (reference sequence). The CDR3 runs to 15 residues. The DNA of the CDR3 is TGTGCCAGCAGCTTAAGGGACCCGAGCACAGATACGCAGTATTTT. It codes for CASSLRDPSTDTQYF.

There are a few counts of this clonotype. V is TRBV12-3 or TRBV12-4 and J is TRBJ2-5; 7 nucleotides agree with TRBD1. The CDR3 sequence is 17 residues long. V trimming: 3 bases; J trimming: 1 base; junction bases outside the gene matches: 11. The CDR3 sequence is CASSLWGGQVVQETQYF. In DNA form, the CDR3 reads TGTGCCAGCAGTTTGTGGGGCGGACAGGTCGTCCAAGAGACCCAGTACTTC.

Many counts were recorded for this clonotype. The CDR3 here is CASSQDSVTSGVREQYF. The CDR3 DNA reads as TGTGCCAGCAGCCAAGATTCTGTTACTAGCGGGGTGAGGGAGCAGTACTTC. V is TRBV4-2 and J is TRBJ2-7, with 10 bases identical to TRBD2. This CDR3 comprises 17 residues. Trimming cost V 0 bases and J 7 bases; bases outside gene matches: 12. Germline CDR1 LGHNA, CDR2 YNFKEQ.

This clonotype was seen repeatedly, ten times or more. CDR3 in DNA: TGCAGTGCTAAGGACGGTCAGAGCTTCAGCTACGAGCAGTACTTC. This sequence encodes CSAKDGQSFSYEQYF. The chain recombines TRBV20-1 with TRBJ2-7; D is unresolved. The CDR3 loop spans 15 amino acids. The germline V and J ends were trimmed by 4 bases and 3 bases, with 19 bases remaining between them. Germline V CDR1 and CDR2: DFQATT, SNEGSKA (reference sequence).

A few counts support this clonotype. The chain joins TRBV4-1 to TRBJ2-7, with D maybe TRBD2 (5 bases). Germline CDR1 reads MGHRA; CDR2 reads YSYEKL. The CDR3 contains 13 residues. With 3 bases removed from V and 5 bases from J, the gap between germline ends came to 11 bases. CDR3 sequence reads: CASSQIGVHEQYF. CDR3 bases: TGCGCCAGCAGCCAGATCGGGGTCCACGAGCAGTACTTC.

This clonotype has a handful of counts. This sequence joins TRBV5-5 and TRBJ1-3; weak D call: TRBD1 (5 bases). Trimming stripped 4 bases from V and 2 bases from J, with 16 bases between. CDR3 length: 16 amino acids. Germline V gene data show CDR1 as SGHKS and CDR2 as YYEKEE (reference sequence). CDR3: CASSLPDITAGNTIYF. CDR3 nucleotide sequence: TGTGCCAGCAGCCTACCGGACATCACTGCTGGAAACACCATATATTTT.